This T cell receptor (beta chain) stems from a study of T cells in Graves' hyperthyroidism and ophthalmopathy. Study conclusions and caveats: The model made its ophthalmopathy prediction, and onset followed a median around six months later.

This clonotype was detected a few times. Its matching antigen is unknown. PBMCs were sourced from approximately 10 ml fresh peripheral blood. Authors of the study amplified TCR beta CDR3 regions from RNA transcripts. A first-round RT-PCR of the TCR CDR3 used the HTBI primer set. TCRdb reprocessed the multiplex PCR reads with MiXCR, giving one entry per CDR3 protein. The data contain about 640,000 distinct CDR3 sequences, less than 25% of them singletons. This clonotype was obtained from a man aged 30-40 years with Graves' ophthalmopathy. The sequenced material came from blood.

The CDR3 protein is CATALSYNEQFF. The CDR3 bases are TGTGCCACTGCCCTTAGCTACAATGAGCAGTTCTTC. This chain joins TRBV2 and TRBJ2-1; D ambiguous. The V gene's germline CDR1 is SNHLY and CDR2 FYNNEI. Trimming cost V 10 bases and J 3 bases, with 10 bases left between them. There are 12 residues in the CDR3.